This T cell receptor (delta chain) comes out of a study of gamma-delta chains in newborns, infants, children. Study-wide context: Microbial exposure reportedly drives polyclonal innate γδ T cell expansion after birth.

This clone has just a few counts. At one end, the junction sequence differs from germline, possibly due to a read error. TCRdb reanalysed the reads via CATT. The repertoire holds 5,500 to 7,500 delta-chain clones, 2.1% seen once, with about a tenth in the top ten. The receptor's source is a child who was a newborn, infant or young child, either healthy, febrile or measles-vaccinated (not recorded which). The sample comprised blood.

The CDR3 loop reads CARDPTGGYASSWDTRQMFF. The CDR3 bases are TGTGCCCGTGATCCCACTGGGGGATACGCGAGCTCCTGGGACACCCGACAGATGTTTTTC. This chain links TRDV2 with TRDJ3, with TRDD3 identical over 13 bases. The CDR3 length is 20 residues. Germline V lookup: CDR1 GEAIGNYY, CDR2 EKD.